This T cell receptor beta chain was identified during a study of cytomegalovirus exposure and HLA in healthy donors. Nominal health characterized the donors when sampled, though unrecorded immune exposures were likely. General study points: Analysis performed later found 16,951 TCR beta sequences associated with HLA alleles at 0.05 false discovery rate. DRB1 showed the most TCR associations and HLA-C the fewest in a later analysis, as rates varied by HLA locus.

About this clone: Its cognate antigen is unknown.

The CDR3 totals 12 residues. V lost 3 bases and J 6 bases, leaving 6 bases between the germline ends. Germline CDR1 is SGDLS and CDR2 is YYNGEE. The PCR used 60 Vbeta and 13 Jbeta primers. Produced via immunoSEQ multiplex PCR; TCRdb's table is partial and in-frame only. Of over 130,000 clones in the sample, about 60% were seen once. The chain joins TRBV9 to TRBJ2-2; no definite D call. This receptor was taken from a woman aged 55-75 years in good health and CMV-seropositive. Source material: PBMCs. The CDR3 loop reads CASSESAGELFF. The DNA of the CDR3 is TGTGCCAGCAGCGAAAGCGCCGGGGAGCTGTTTTTT. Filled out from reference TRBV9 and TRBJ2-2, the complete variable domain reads DSGVTQTPKHLITATGQRVTLRCSPRSGDLSVYWYQQSLDQGLQFLIQYYNGEERAKGNILERFSAQQFPDLHSELNLSSLELGDSALYFCASSESAGELFFGEGSRLTVL.